The TCR beta chain under discussion was sequenced for a study of cytomegalovirus exposure and HLA in healthy donors. General observations from the study: In an earlier analysis, in some 540 donors, most V segments appeared productive either ~87% or ~30% of the time. TCR beta chains numbering some 160 were designated cytomegalovirus-associated.

For this clone: Its antigen remains unidentified.

The PCR contained 60 Vbeta and 13 Jbeta primers. In the original processing: As a later analysis found, there were tens of millions of unique TCR beta chains, of which roughly 11 million were shared. Profiling relied on immunoSEQ multiplex PCR, and the TCRdb table lists in-frame clones only, not all of them. V and J calls and clone size are those listed in that table; D and trimming were worked out from the DNA. Recorded here are 130,000 to 150,000 clones; the top ten clones represent about 2.5%. The sequencing sample was made of PBMCs. This TCR was sampled from a man aged 35 to 55 in good health and CMV-seronegative.

The CDR3 bases are TGTGCCAGCAGCTCCTATGGGGGACAGGGCTACACCTTC. This sequence encodes CASSSYGGQGYTF. The chain is built from TRBV7-9 and TRBJ1-2; 7 bases map to TRBD1. The CDR3 has 13 amino acids. The V segment lost 4 bases and the J segment 8 bases; nucleotides outside the gene matches: 7. Per germline, CDR1 SEHNR and CDR2 FQNEAQ (reference sequence).